The clone carrying this T cell receptor beta chain turned up a few times. Its antigen is still unknown. The method was immunoSEQ multiplex PCR; TCRdb's version includes in-frame clones alone and lacks a portion of them. This sample carries 150,000 or so clones, about 88% of them seen once, and the ten largest clones take approximately 5.1%. The CDR3 has 16 amino acids. V lost 4 bases and J lost 3; bases outside the gene matches: 10. The germline CDR1 and CDR2 sequences are LNHDA and SQIVND (reference sequence). The data originate from a study of T cell responses to AZD1222 COVID-19 vaccine. Study-level findings and limits: Recipients of AZD1222 seropositive at baseline numbered only six or seven.

The rearrangement uses TRBV19 and TRBJ2-5, with 8 bases that match TRBD2. The receptor was isolated from an adult in good health. This specimen was peripheral blood, taken on day 0 of AZD1222 vaccination. This chain's CDR3 is CASSKGIAGSKETQYF. CDR3 sequence (DNA): TGTGCCAGTAGTAAGGGGATAGCGGGAAGCAAAGAGACCCAGTACTTC.